The rows below give T cell receptor beta chains drawn from one sample of a study of T cell changes during pregnancy in multiple sclerosis. Assay used: immunoSEQ multiplex PCR; TCRdb lists only in-frame clones, some missing. The sample consists of roughly 28,000 clones, 90% to 95% of them appearing once. The sample here was CD8+ T cells from peripheral blood mononuclear cells, taken before pregnancy. The receptor source for this set is a female donor with multiple sclerosis, enrolled in a pregnancy study. Each CDR3 is given with its conserved first and last residue. A D gene is named only where the DNA matches it firmly. Size is omitted from some rows. Given values are once, few, many or a class for expanded clones.

TRBV30	TRBJ2-1	once	TRBD2	CAWEGTSGLEQFF	TGTGCCTGGGAAGGGACTAGCGGCCTTGAGCAGTTCTTC
TRBV15	TRBJ2-1	NA	NA	CATSRDFESPSSYNEQFF	TGTGCCACCAGCAGAGATTTTGAAAGCCCGAGCTCCTACAATGAGCAGTTCTTC
TRBV6-6	TRBJ2-7	NA	NA	CASSYSETEEQYF	TGTGCCAGCAGTTACTCGGAAACAGAGGAGCAGTACTTC
TRBV7-2	TRBJ1-1	NA	TRBD1	CASSSTGGAIGTEAFF	TGTGCCAGCAGCTCGACAGGGGGCGCGATAGGCACTGAAGCTTTCTTT
TRBV6-1	TRBJ1-5	NA	NA	CASGVGGSNQPQHF	TGTGCCAGCGGCGTTGGGGGGTCCAATCAGCCCCAGCATTTT
TRBV7-2	TRBJ2-3	NA	TRBD2	CASSKGLAGGPGTDTQYF	TGTGCCAGCAGCAAAGGACTAGCGGGAGGGCCCGGCACAGATACGCAGTATTTT
TRBV19	TRBJ1-4	NA	NA	CASSLSGDEKLFF	TGTGCCAGTAGCCTTAGCGGGGATGAAAAACTGTTTTTT
TRBV5-6	TRBJ2-3	once	NA	CASSLGSGDTQYF	TGTGCCAGCAGCTTGGGATCGGGAGATACGCAGTATTTT
TRBV29-1	TRBJ2-3	few	NA	CSVDAGTDTQYF	TGCAGCGTTGATGCAGGGACAGATACGCAGTATTTT
TRBV5-3	TRBJ2-3	NA	NA	CARSLSGRGGDAQYF	TGTGCCAGAAGCTTGTCGGGTAGGGGGGGGGACGCGCAGTATTTT
TRBV10-1	TRBJ2-2	NA	TRBD1	CASSEPRQGRNTGELFF	TGCGCCAGCAGTGAGCCCAGACAGGGAAGGAACACCGGGGAGCTGTTTTTT
TRBV5-1	TRBJ2-1	NA	TRBD1	CASSSQGQPLYNEQFF	TGCGCCAGCAGCAGCCAGGGACAGCCATTATACAATGAGCAGTTCTTC
TRBV27	TRBJ2-1	NA	NA	CASTPRGEYRYNEQFF	TGTGCCAGCACCCCCCGTGGGGAGTATAGGTACAATGAGCAGTTCTTC
TRBV27	TRBJ1-2	NA	NA	CARINKPFSYGYTF	TGTGCCAGAATCAATAAGCCCTTTAGCTATGGCTACACCTTC
TRBV14	TRBJ2-3	NA	TRBD2	CASSLSSGRSTDTQYF	TGTGCCAGCAGCCTTTCTAGCGGACGAAGCACAGATACGCAGTATTTT
TRBV6-5	TRBJ2-1	once	NA	CASSYHRDYNEQFF	TGTGCCAGCAGTTACCACCGGGACTACAATGAGCAGTTCTTC
TRBV27	TRBJ2-3	NA	NA	CASSLFFTDTQYF	TGTGCCAGCAGTTTATTCTTCACAGATACGCAGTATTTT
TRBV29-1	TRBJ2-7	NA	TRBD2	CSVVGSGSTRRLDEQYF	TGCAGCGTTGTTGGTAGCGGGAGTACTCGTCGTTTGGACGAGCAGTACTTC
TRBV6-4	TRBJ2-2	medium-sized	NA	CASSDSSTGELFF	TGTGCCAGCAGTGACTCTAGCACCGGGGAGCTGTTTTTT
TRBV7-2	TRBJ2-1	NA	NA	CASSLGPGNPVGEQFF	TGTGCCAGCAGCTTAGGGCCAGGGAATCCAGTGGGTGAGCAGTTCTTC